This T cell receptor (beta chain) was retrieved from a study of CXCR3-negative and CXCR3-positive naive CD8 T cells. Study information: Cumulative TRB read yield was some 150 million, averaging about 1.5 +/- 0.3 million per library.

Study outcomes and limitations: Partially decreased CXCR3 expression was recorded after cryopreservation, and fresh PBMCs were used in most assays.

Within the CD8+ T cell compartment, naive cells were CD45RO-CCR7+CD27+CD95-. 5' RACE that incorporated UMI labels was used to prepare the TRB cDNA libraries. TCRdb reworked the 5' RACE reads into one entry per CDR3 protein, no DNA. Found here are approximately 58,000 distinct CDR3 sequences; the top ten clones hold approximately 0.4%. Per germline, CDR1 DFQATT and CDR2 SNEGSKA (reference sequence). This CDR3 contains 14 residues. Regarding this clonotype: The antigen remains undetermined.

Sequencing input: naive CXCR3- CD8+ T cells from blood. Subset denoted: CD45RO-CCR7+CD27+CD95- naive CD8+ T cells lacking CXCR3 (TNR3-). This receptor was taken from a human donor in good health. Some clones in this sample may be carry-over from other donors' samples. V usage is TRBV20-1 and J usage is TRBJ2-7; TCRdb lists TRBD2, though no DNA is available to test this call. The CDR3: CSASQAGSSYEQYF.